This T cell receptor beta chain was found in a study of cytomegalovirus exposure and HLA in healthy donors. The PCR ran on 60 Vbeta and 13 Jbeta primers. Using immunoSEQ multiplex PCR, the repertoire was profiled, and TCRdb retains in-frame clones only, with some absent. The sample holds about 190,000 clones, 81% seen once. Germline loops: CDR1 SGHKS, CDR2 YYEKEE (reference sequence). Trimming stripped 4 bases from V and 1 base from J, with 11 bases between. This CDR3 has 14 residues. Sequencing was carried out using PBMCs. This receptor was identified in a man aged 18-30 years in good health and CMV-seronegative. The V gene is TRBV5-5, the J gene TRBJ1-1; no reliable D call. CDR3 residues: CASSLPPGNTEAFF. The CDR3 DNA is TGTGCCAGCAGCCTTCCTCCGGGGAACACTGAAGCTTTCTTT. Full variable domain (outside the CDR3, taken from reference TRBV5-5 and TRBJ1-1): DAGVTQSPTHLIKTRGQQVTLRCSPISGHKSVSWYQQVLGQGPQFIFQYYEKEERGRGNFPDRFSARQFPNYSSELNVNALLLGDSALYLCASSLPPGNTEAFFGQGTRLTVV.